The 27 T cell receptor beta chains listed next were all sequenced from one sample in a study of T cells expressing NK-cell markers. One entry per CDR3 protein, without DNA, is what TCRdb gives after re-calling the 5' RACE reads. The sample holds a few hundred thousand distinct CDR3 sequences. Sequenced sample: blood T cells: a sorted CD56 or NKG2C T cell subset, CD4+ or CD8+ T cells, or bulk PBMC T cells (not recorded which). These receptors all stem from a man between 18 and 69 years old in good health.

The rearrangement links TRBV2 to TRBJ1-6; TCRdb gives TRBD1 as the D gene, but with no DNA this cannot be confirmed. The germline V gene has CDR1 SNHLY and CDR2 FYNNEI. The CDR3 sequence is 15 residues long. The CDR3 region is CASTEGGGGNSPLHF. Complete variable domain (other parts from reference TRBV2 and TRBJ1-6): EPEVTQTPSHQVTQMGQEVILRCVPISNHLYFYWYRQILGQKVEFLVSFYNNEISEKSEIFDDQFSVERPDGSNFTLKIRSTKLEDSAMYFCASTEGGGGNSPLHFGNGTRLTVT.

The rearrangement uses TRBV12-3 or TRBV12-4 and TRBJ2-1; TCRdb selects TRBD2, and the lack of DNA leaves this call unchecked. The CDR3 loop spans 18 amino acids. CDR3 sequence reads: CASSSQFATGTSGNEQFF.

The chain combines TRBV2 with TRBJ2-4; TCRdb's D call, TRBD1, is unchecked because there is no DNA. Germline V gene lookup returns CDR1 SNHLY and CDR2 FYNNEI. The CDR3 is 18 residues long. CDR3 amino acids: CASSEGSGGQGTKNIQYF.

The chain combines TRBV9 with TRBJ2-2; as DNA is missing, the TRBD1 call by TCRdb cannot be tested. Germline V CDR1 and CDR2: SGDLS, YYNGEE. The CDR3 totals 16 residues. This CDR3 reads CASSVAGQGSTGELFF.

This chain joins TRBV27 and TRBJ1-2; TCRdb's D gene call, TRBD1, goes unchecked for lack of DNA. In germline, CDR1 is MNHEY, CDR2 SMNVEV (reference sequence). This CDR3 has 15 amino acids. The CDR3 spells CASSFTQTGGNGYTF.

This rearrangement joins TRBV15 to TRBJ2-1; there is no DNA to check the TCRdb D call of TRBD2. Germline CDR1 LNHNV, CDR2 YYDKDF (reference sequence). The CDR3 has 16 residues. The chain's CDR3 is CATSRMEETGSNEQFF.

The chain couples TRBV6-2 or TRBV6-3 to TRBJ1-2. Germline V CDR1 and CDR2: MNHEY, SVGEGT. The CDR3 covers 16 residues. The CDR3 spells CASIKWRAGGHYGYTF.

The chain employs TRBV12-3 or TRBV12-4 and TRBJ2-1; TCRdb picks TRBD1, but there is no DNA to check that call. The CDR3 runs 16 residues. CDR3 loop: CASSPLGQGTYNEQFF.

The V gene is TRBV2, the J gene TRBJ1-5; TCRdb's D call, TRBD1, is unchecked because there is no DNA. From germline, CDR1 is SNHLY and CDR2 FYNNEI. The CDR3 covers 15 residues. The CDR3 region is CASSARRDSNQPQHF.

The chain joins TRBV11-3 to TRBJ2-7; TCRdb's D gene call, TRBD2, goes unchecked for lack of DNA. The CDR3 has 15 amino acids. CDR1 is SGHNT, CDR2 YENEEA, per germline. CDR3 amino acids: CASSLASGLPDEQYF.

The chain uses TRBV7-8 and TRBJ2-1; TCRdb proposes TRBD1, but this gene call is untestable without DNA. This CDR3 contains 15 residues. The germline gives CDR1 SGHVS, CDR2 FQNEAQ. The CDR3 is CASSSSDRGGDEQFF.

The genes are TRBV25-1 and TRBJ1-2. CDR3 length: 12 amino acids. Per the germline V gene, CDR1 is MGHDK and CDR2 is SYGVNS. CDR3 residues: CASSESGYGYTF.

The chain uses TRBV18 and TRBJ2-1; TCRdb reports TRBD1, a call that lacks DNA to check it against. Germline V gene data show CDR1 as KGHSH and CDR2 as LQKENI. The CDR3 is made up of 12 amino acids. This CDR3 reads CASSLDSLVQFF. Complete variable domain (other parts from reference TRBV18 and TRBJ2-1): NAGVMQNPRHLVRRRGQEARLRCSPMKGHSHVYWYRQLPEEGLKFMVYLQKENIIDESGMPKERFSAEFPKEGPSILRIQQVVRGDSAAYFCASSLDSLVQFFGPGTRLTVL.

The rearrangement joins TRBV20-1 to TRBJ2-5; TCRdb names TRBD1, which stays unverified in the absence of DNA. Per germline, CDR1 DFQATT and CDR2 SNEGSKA (reference sequence). The CDR3 consists of 13 residues. The CDR3 here is CSARAQVQETQYF.

The chain uses TRBV9 and TRBJ1-2; TCRdb proposes TRBD1, but this gene call is untestable without DNA. The CDR3 loop spans 15 amino acids. Germline V lookup: CDR1 SGDLS, CDR2 YYNGEE. Here the CDR3 reads CASSADRVANYGYTF. The full variable domain, rest sourced from reference TRBV9 and TRBJ1-2, is DSGVTQTPKHLITATGQRVTLRCSPRSGDLSVYWYQQSLDQGLQFLIQYYNGEERAKGNILERFSAQQFPDLHSELNLSSLELGDSALYFCASSADRVANYGYTFGSGTRLTVV.

V and J are TRBV2 and TRBJ1-1. This CDR3 is 14 amino acids long. Per germline, CDR1 SNHLY and CDR2 FYNNEI. CDR3 residues: CASRTGRMNTEAFF. Filled out from reference TRBV2 and TRBJ1-1, the complete variable domain reads EPEVTQTPSHQVTQMGQEVILRCVPISNHLYFYWYRQILGQKVEFLVSFYNNEISEKSEIFDDQFSVERPDGSNFTLKIRSTKLEDSAMYFCASRTGRMNTEAFFGQGTRLTVV.

The J gene is TRBJ1-2, the V gene TRBV7-9; the D gene TCRdb calls, TRBD1, cannot be checked with no DNA. Germline CDR1 is SEHNR and CDR2 is FQNEAQ (reference sequence). The CDR3 loop spans 14 amino acids. CDR3 sequence reads: CASRAGGWNYGYTF.

This sequence joins TRBV20-1 and TRBJ2-2; TCRdb's D call of TRBD1 is untestable without DNA. The CDR3 consists of 14 residues. CDR1 is DFQATT, CDR2 SNEGSKA, per germline (reference sequence). CDR3 region: CSAGGRTYTGELFF.

The CDR3 sequence: CASSYGGGRSGNTIYF. The chain recombines TRBV6-5 with TRBJ1-3; the TCRdb D gene call, TRBD1, has no DNA to confirm it. The CDR3 totals 16 residues. Germline V gene data show CDR1 as MNHEY and CDR2 as SVGAGI.

This chain joins TRBV11-2 and TRBJ1-6; TCRdb selects TRBD1, and the lack of DNA leaves this call unchecked. The CDR3 sequence is 14 residues long. Germline V gene lookup returns CDR1 SGHAT and CDR2 FQNNGV. The CDR3 here is CASTLGQVNSPLHF.

The chain couples TRBV29-1 to TRBJ2-7; TCRdb's D call, TRBD1, is unchecked because there is no DNA. Germline CDR1 and CDR2: SQVTM and ANQGSEA. The CDR3 has 13 residues. CDR3 region: CSVESGQLDEQYF.

CDR3 sequence reads: CASSTAASDGNTIYF. V and J are TRBV7-9 and TRBJ1-3. The CDR3 is 15 amino acids. The germline gives CDR1 SEHNR, CDR2 FQNEAQ (reference sequence). The whole variable domain, remainder taken from reference TRBV7-9 and TRBJ1-3, is DTGVSQNPRHKITKRGQNVTFRCDPISEHNRLYWYRQTLGQGPEFLTYFQNEAQLEKSRLLSDRFSAERPKGSFSTLEIQRTEQGDSAMYLCASSTAASDGNTIYFGEGSWLTVV.

This chain connects TRBV9 to TRBJ1-1; the TCRdb call, TRBD1, lacks DNA for checking. The CDR3 spans 16 residues. Germline V gene sequence: CDR1 SGDLS, CDR2 YYNGEE. CDR3 sequence: CASSVPQSGQGTEAFF.

The genes are TRBV18 and TRBJ1-1. CDR3 length: 15 amino acids. Looked up from germline, CDR1 is KGHSH and CDR2 is LQKENI. CDR3 in amino acids: CASSPERHQNTEAFF. The full variable domain, with the rest looked up from reference TRBV18 and TRBJ1-1, is NAGVMQNPRHLVRRRGQEARLRCSPMKGHSHVYWYRQLPEEGLKFMVYLQKENIIDESGMPKERFSAEFPKEGPSILRIQQVVRGDSAAYFCASSPERHQNTEAFFGQGTRLTVV.

The chain combines TRBV29-1 with TRBJ2-7; TCRdb's D gene call, TRBD1, goes unchecked for lack of DNA. From germline, CDR1 is SQVTM and CDR2 ANQGSEA. The CDR3 is 15 amino acids. This CDR3 reads CSVPGTGGLADEQYF.

The rearrangement links TRBV6-4 to TRBJ2-3; the D call of TRBD2 rests on TCRdb alone, since no DNA is present to check it. CDR1 is MRHNA and CDR2 is SNTAGT in the germline V gene. This CDR3 comprises 17 residues. CDR3 amino acids: CASSRGTSGSTTDTQYF.

V gene TRBV6-1 combines with J gene TRBJ2-7; the TCRdb D gene call, TRBD1, has no DNA to confirm it. Germline V lookup: CDR1 MNHNS, CDR2 SASEGT. The length of the CDR3 is 16 residues. This CDR3 is CASTPRDRGQSYEQYF.